This is a list of T cell receptor beta chains from one sample in a study of Graves' ophthalmopathy and Graves' hyperthyroidism. TCRdb reprocessed the multiplex PCR reads with MiXCR, giving one entry per CDR3 protein. The sample holds about 620,000 distinct CDR3 sequences, 20% to 25% seen once. The sequencing sample was made of peripheral blood. These receptors were obtained from a young woman with stable Graves' hyperthyroidism. Some clones in this sample may be carry-over from other donors' samples. Each CDR3 is given with its conserved first and last residue. D genes are given only for firm matches. The size field is filled for only some rows; it gives once, few, many or a size class.

cdr3_nt	cdr3_aa	d_call	clone_size	j_call	v_call
TGTGCCAGCAGTTACTCGACGGCTAGCGGGAGGGTTATGTATGAGCAGTTCTTC	CASSYSTASGRVMYEQFF	TRBD2	few	TRBJ2-1	TRBV6-5
TGCGCCAGCACCGTCGTGACAGGGGAACGATCACCCCTCCACTTT	CASTVVTGERSPLHF	TRBD1	many	TRBJ1-6	TRBV5-1
TGCGCCAGCAGCTACAGGAGGAACACCGGGGAGCTGTTTTTT	CASSYRRNTGELFF	NA	many	TRBJ2-2	TRBV5-1
TGTGCCAGCAGTTCCTGGACAGTCACTAACTATGGCTACACCTTC	CASSSWTVTNYGYTF	NA	NA	TRBJ1-2	TRBV28
TGTGCCATTGCCCCCGGGACAGGGGATACTGAAGCTTTCTTT	CAIAPGTGDTEAFF	TRBD1	NA	TRBJ1-1	TRBV10-3
TGCGCCAGCAGCCGCCCCCAAAAGCCCGGGACCCGATGCCTTTGCGAGCAGTACTTC	CASSRPQKPGTRCLCEQYF	NA	NA	TRBJ2-7	TRBV4-1
TGTGCCAGCAGTCCCGGGAGGACGTTCGGCGGGGAGCTGTTTTTT	CASSPGRTFGGELFF	TRBD2	NA	TRBJ2-2	TRBV7-8
TGTGCCAGCACCGGGAGGGAAGGGCAGCCCCAGCATTTT	CASTGREGQPQHF	NA	once	TRBJ1-5	TRBV12-3/TRBV12-4
TGTGCCAGCAGAAATACAGGGACAACCGGTGAAGCTTTCTTT	CASRNTGTTGEAFF	NA	many	TRBJ1-1	TRBV7-9
TGTGCCAGCAGCCTTGGGGGACAGGGGGCGACTGAAGCTTTCTTT	CASSLGGQGATEAFF	TRBD1	once	TRBJ1-1	TRBV28
TGTGCCATCAGAGGAGCGGCGAATCAGCCCCAGCATTTT	CAIRGAANQPQHF	NA	many	TRBJ1-5	TRBV10-3
TGTGCCAGCAGGAACTCGGGTCGTGGCTACACCTTC	CASRNSGRGYTF	NA	many	TRBJ1-2	TRBV6-6
TGTGCCAGCAGCCAAGAGATGGGGACCCAGTACTTC	CASSQEMGTQYF	NA	few	TRBJ2-5	TRBV4-2
TGTGCCAGCAGCGGATCGACTTCAGCCAAAAACATTCAGTACTTC	CASSGSTSAKNIQYF	NA	many	TRBJ2-4	TRBV11-2
TGTGCCAGCAAAGCTAGGACCGGAGGGTCCGGAAACACCATATATTTT	CASKARTGGSGNTIYF	NA	many	TRBJ1-3	TRBV2
TGTGCCAGCAGTCTCCAGGGGGCAGGGCCCCAGCATTTT	CASSLQGAGPQHF	TRBD1	few	TRBJ1-5	TRBV12-3/TRBV12-4